These 7 T cell receptor beta chains were all obtained from the same sample, sequenced in a study of T cells after yellow fever vaccination. In TCRdb, the 5' RACE reads were re-called with MiXCR into one record per CDR3 protein. The profile shows hundreds of thousands of distinct CDR3 sequences, 15% to 20% of them singletons. This specimen consisted of PBMCs, obtained 15 days after the yellow fever booster vaccination. Receptors originate from a man aged 30 to 45 who received the YFV17D yellow fever vaccine.

This clonotype was picked up a small number of times. The chain is built from TRBV7-9 and TRBJ2-1, with 8 bases lining up with TRBD1. This CDR3 spans 14 amino acids. V shed 5 bases and J 6 bases; nucleotides not matched to a gene: 6. CDR1 SEHNR and CDR2 FQNEAQ come from the germline V gene (reference sequence). For the CDR3, the DNA is TGTGCCAGCAGCGGACGGACAGGGCGCAATGAGCAGTTCTTC. Translating it yields CASSGRTGRNEQFF.

This clonotype was recorded a few times. The chain uses TRBV7-2 and TRBJ2-5; TRBD1 matches at 7 bases. The trim removed 2 bases at V and 4 bases at J, leaving 4 bases unmatched. The germline V gene encodes CDR1 SGHTA and CDR2 FQGNSA. The CDR3 has 14 amino acids. CDR3 region: CASSLPTGTETQYF. The DNA of the CDR3 is TGTGCCAGCAGCTTACCGACAGGGACAGAGACCCAGTACTTC.

The CDR3 DNA reads TGTGCCACCAGTGACCCCTCCGGGGGGCACACAGATACGCAGTATTTT. Amino acids: CATSDPSGGHTDTQYF. The rearrangement uses TRBV24-1 and TRBJ2-3, with a possible D match to TRBD2 (7 bases). CDR1 and CDR2 from the germline V gene are KGHDR and SFDVKD. The CDR3 is 16 amino acids. V was shortened by 4 bases and J by 2 bases, with 15 bases between the two germline ends.

This clonotype was counted a few times. The V gene is TRBV7-3, the J gene TRBJ1-1; D is ambiguous. The CDR3 has 13 residues. Germline CDR1 reads SGHTA; CDR2 reads FQGTGA. Trimming took off 5 bases at V and 5 bases at J, with 12 bases between the two ends. CDR3 sequence: CASSLRRATEAFF. Here the CDR3 DNA reads TGTGCCAGCAGCCTCCGGCGGGCGACTGAAGCTTTCTTT.

In the case of this clonotype: A read error may produce the germline difference seen at one junction end. The CDR3 here is CASSVDRVGTGELFF. In DNA, the CDR3 is TGTGCTAGCAGCGTGGACAGGGTGGGCACCGGGGAGCTGTTTTTT. The rearrangement joins TRBV7-7 to TRBJ2-2; 8 bases fit TRBD1. This CDR3 contains 15 residues. Per germline, CDR1 SSHAT and CDR2 FNYEAQ (reference sequence).

The V gene is TRBV5-1, the J gene TRBJ2-5, with 8 bases aligning to TRBD1. V lost 3 bases, J lost 4 bases, and 8 bases stayed unmatched. The CDR3 runs to 15 residues. Germline CDR1 reads SGHRS; CDR2 reads YFSETQ. The CDR3 sequence is CASSWNQGARETQYF. CDR3 in DNA: TGCGCCAGCAGCTGGAATCAGGGGGCAAGAGAGACCCAGTACTTC.

This clonotype appeared many times. The chain joins TRBV6-2 or TRBV6-3 to TRBJ1-1; 7 positions match TRBD1. This CDR3 is built from 14 residues. CDR1 is MNHEY and CDR2 is SVGEGT in the germline V gene. Trimming at V came to 4 bases and at J to 1 base, leaving 3 bases not matched to a gene. The CDR3 DNA sequence: TGTGCCAGCAGTTCCCAGGGGGGGAACACTGAAGCTTTCTTT. Its translation is CASSSQGGNTEAFF.